This T cell receptor beta chain originates from a study of shared clonotypes between healthy human individuals. General study findings and limits: Researchers found naive subsets generally carried larger estimated richness than memory subsets.

Measured with immunoSEQ multiplex PCR; TCRdb has only the in-frame clones, and not every one. The table lists about 980,000 clones, approximately 80% of them singletons. CDR1 and CDR2 from the germline V gene are SGHRS and YFSETQ. The CDR3 consists of 14 residues. Trimming removed 1 base from V and 4 bases from J; junction bases left unmatched: 0. In regard to this clone: Antigen: not known. Distinct nucleotide sequences in the sample also encode this CDR3.

Partitioning of CD4+ cells yielded a CD45RA+ naive subset and a CD45RA-negative memory subset. The source of this sequence is a man aged 18-30 years in good health. The chain uses TRBV5-1 and TRBJ2-2; 8 bases agree with TRBD2. Sequencing input: memory CD4+ T cells sorted from blood. Subset described: CD45RA-negative fraction. The CDR3 loop reads CASSLSGSTGELFF. The CDR3 nucleotides are TGCGCCAGCAGCTTGAGCGGGAGCACCGGGGAGCTGTTTTTT.